This TCR beta chain came from a study of blood T cell repertoires in COVID-19. At the level of the study: Researchers got acute and convalescent COVID-19 samples from the United States, Italy and Spain. T cells, B-cell-depleted T cells, or PBMCs supplied cDNA or gDNA.

Study members were between roughly 18 and 89 years old and lived in some 22 US regions. Germline-derived CDR1 and CDR2 are MDHEN and SYDVKM. V shed 6 bases and J shed 0 bases, with 14 bases lying between them. The CDR3 is made up of 15 amino acids. The authors' processing: The authors estimated nucleated cell counts from reference gene primer amplification. Repertoires were generated with immunoSEQ multiplex PCR, while TCRdb's copy carries only in-frame clones and drops some. The DNA was the basis for D and trimming; V, J and clone size are from that table. This sample has about 440,000 clones, with about 85% found just once.

This chain links TRBV28 with TRBJ1-1; D gene ambiguous. Source material: PBMCs or T cells enriched from blood (not recorded which). This receptor was identified in a woman younger than 30 with acute COVID-19. The CDR3 loop reads CASRWGGLMNTEAFF. The CDR3 DNA follows: TGTGCCAGCAGGTGGGGAGGACTCATGAACACTGAAGCTTTCTTT.